This T cell receptor beta chain was found in a study of beta chain features in type 1 diabetes. All sorted populations exceeded 95% purity. TCRB transcripts that were expressed got sequenced, as all of the isolated RNA had been reverse transcribed. Method: immunoSEQ multiplex PCR; TCRdb's copy keeps in-frame clones and lacks some. This table holds approximately 140,000 clones, around 50% found once. Germline assignment: CDR1 SGHTA and CDR2 FQGNSA. Trimming stripped 1 base from V and 0 bases from J, with 10 bases between. The CDR3 runs 15 residues. This receptor was obtained from a man aged 18 to 29 in good health. The sample comprised Tregs from blood. The rearrangement links TRBV7-2 to TRBJ2-7; weak D call: TRBD2 (5 bases). CDR3 coding DNA: TGTGCCAGCAGCTTAGAAATGGGGAGCTCCTACGAGCAGTACTTC. It is translated as CASSLEMGSSYEQYF.